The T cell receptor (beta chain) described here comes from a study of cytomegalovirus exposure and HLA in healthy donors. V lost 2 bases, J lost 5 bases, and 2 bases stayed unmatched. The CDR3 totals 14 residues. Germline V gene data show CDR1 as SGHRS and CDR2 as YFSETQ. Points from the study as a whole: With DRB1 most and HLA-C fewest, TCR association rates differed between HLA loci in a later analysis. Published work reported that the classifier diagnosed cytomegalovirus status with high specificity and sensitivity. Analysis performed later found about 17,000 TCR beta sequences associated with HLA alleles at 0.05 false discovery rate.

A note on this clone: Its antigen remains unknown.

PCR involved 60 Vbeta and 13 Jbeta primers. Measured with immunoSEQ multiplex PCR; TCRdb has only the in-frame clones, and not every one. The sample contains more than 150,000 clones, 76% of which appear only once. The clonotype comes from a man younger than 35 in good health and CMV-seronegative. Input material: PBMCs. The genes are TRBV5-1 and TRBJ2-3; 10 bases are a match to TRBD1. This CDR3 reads CASSLDRGRDTQYF. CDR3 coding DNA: TGCGCCAGCAGCTTAGACAGGGGGCGAGATACGCAGTATTTT.